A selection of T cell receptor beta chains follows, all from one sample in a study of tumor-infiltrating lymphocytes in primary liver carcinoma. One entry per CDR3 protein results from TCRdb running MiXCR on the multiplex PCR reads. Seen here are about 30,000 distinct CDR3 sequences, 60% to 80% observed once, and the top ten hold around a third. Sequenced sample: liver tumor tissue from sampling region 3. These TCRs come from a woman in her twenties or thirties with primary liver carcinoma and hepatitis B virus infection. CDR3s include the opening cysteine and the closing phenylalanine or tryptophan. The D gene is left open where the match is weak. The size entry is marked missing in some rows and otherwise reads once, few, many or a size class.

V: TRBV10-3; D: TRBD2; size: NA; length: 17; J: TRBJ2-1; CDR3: CAIKWDASGRSLNEQFF; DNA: TGTGCCATCAAGTGGGACGCTAGCGGGAGAAGTCTCAATGAGCAGTTCTTC
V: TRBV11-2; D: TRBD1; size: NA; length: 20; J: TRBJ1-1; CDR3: CASSARDRGRKRWSDTETFF; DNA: TGTGCCAGCAGCGCTCGGGACAGGGGGCGCAAGAGGTGGAGTGACACTGAAACCTTCTTT
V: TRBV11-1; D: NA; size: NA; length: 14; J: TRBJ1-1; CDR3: CASNSRQGYTEAFF; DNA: TGTGCCAGCAACTCCAGGCAGGGCTACACTGAAGCTTTCTTT
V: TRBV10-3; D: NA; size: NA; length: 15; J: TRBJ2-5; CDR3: CAISESAARQETQHF; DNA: TGTGCCATCAGTGAGTCGGCTGCCAGGCAAGAGACCCAGCACTTC
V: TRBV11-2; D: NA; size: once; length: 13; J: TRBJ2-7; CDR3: CASSSNKAGEQYF; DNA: TGTGCCAGCAGCTCTAACAAGGCAGGCGAGCAGTACTTC
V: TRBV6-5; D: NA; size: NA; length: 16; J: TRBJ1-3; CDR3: CASSPRPGGSRNTTYF; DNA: TGTGCCAGTAGTCCACGACCAGGCGGGTCCCGAAACACCACATATTTT
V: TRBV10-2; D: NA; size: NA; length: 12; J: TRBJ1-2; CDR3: CTSLRGSYGYTF; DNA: TGCACCAGCCTTAGGGGCAGCTATGGTTACACCTTC
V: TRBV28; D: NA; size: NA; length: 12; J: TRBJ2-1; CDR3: CASSFDRFERFF; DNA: TGTGCCAGCAGTTTTGACAGATTTGAGCGGTTCTTC
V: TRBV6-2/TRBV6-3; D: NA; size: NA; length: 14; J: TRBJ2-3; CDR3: CASSLSETADTQYF; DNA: TGTGCCAGCAGTTTATCGGAAACTGCCGATACGCAGTATTTT
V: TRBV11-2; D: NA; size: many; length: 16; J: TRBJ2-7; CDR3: CTSSSFGGFSSYEQYF; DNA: TGTACCAGCAGCTCCTTCGGGGGATTCAGCTCCTACGAGCAGTACTTC
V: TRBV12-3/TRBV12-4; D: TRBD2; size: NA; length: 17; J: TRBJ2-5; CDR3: CASSRGLTGGSGETQYF; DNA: TGTGCCAGCAGTCGAGGACTAACGGGAGGGTCCGGGGAGACCCAGTACTTC
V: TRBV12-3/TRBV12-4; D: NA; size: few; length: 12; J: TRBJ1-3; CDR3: CVSGRSGNTIYF; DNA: TGTGTCAGCGGGCGCTCTGGAAACACCATATACTTT
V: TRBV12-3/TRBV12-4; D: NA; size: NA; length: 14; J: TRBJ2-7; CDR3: CASVFRVSSYEQYF; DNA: TGTGCCAGCGTGTTTCGAGTGAGCTCCTACGAGCAATACTTC
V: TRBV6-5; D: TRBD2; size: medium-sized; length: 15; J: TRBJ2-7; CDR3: CASSYLAGGSYEQYF; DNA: TGTGCCAGCAGTTACCTAGCGGGAGGGTCCTACGAGCAGTACTTC
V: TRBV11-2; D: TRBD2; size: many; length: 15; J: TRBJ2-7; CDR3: CASSLDPSGSGEQYF; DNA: TGTGCCAGCAGCCTAGATCCTAGCGGGAGCGGCGAGCAGTACTTC
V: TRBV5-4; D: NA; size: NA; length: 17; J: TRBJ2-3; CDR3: CASSVDGHTPPTDTQYF; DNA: TGCGCCAGCAGCGTCGACGGACACACTCCACCCACAGATACGCAGTATTTT
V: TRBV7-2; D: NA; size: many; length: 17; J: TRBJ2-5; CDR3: CASSLAVASGYQETQYF; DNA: TGTGCCAGCAGCTTAGCAGTGGCTAGTGGGTACCAAGAGACCCAGTACTTC
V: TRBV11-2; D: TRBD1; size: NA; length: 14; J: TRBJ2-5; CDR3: CASRQGQRQETQYF; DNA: TGTGCCAGCAGACAGGGGCAGCGACAAGAGACCCAGTACTTC
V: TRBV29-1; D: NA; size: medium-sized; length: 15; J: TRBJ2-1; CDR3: CSVLSPRLKYNGQFF; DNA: TGCAGCGTTCTCTCCCCTCGGCTGAAGTACAATGGGCAGTTCTTC
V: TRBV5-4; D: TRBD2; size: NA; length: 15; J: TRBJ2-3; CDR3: CASSAYRGLGDTQYF; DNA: TGTGCCAGCAGCGCGTATCGGGGACTAGGGGATACGCAGTATTTT
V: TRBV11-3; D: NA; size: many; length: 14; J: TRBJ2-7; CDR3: CASSLTKGPYEQYF; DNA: TGTGCCAGCAGCTTAACGAAGGGGCCCTACGAGCAGTACTTC
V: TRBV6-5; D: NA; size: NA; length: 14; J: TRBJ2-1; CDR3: CASSTGGLYNERFF; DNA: TGTGCCAGCAGTACGGGTGGGCTATACAATGAGCGGTTCTTC